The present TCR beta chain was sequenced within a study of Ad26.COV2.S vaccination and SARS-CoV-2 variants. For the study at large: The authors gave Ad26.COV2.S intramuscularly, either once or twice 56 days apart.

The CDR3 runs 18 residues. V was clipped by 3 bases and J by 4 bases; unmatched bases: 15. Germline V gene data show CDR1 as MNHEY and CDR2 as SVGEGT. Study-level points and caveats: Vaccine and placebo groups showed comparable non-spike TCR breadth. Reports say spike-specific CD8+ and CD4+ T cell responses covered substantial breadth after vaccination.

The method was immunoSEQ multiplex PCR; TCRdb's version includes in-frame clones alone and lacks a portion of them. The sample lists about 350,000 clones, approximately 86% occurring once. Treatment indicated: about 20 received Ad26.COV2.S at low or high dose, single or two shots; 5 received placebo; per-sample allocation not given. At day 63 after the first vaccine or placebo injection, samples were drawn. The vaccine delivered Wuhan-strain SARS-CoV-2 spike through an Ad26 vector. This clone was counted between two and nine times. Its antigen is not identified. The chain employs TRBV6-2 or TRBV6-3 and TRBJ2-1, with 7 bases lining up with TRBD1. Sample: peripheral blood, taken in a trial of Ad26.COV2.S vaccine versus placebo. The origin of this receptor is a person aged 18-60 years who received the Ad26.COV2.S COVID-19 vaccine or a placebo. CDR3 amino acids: CASSYLTTGQVGYNEQFF. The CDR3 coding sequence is TGTGCCAGCAGTTATTTAACGACCGGACAGGTGGGATACAATGAGCAGTTCTTC.